This T cell receptor (beta chain) stems from a study of control samples from healthy donors and cancer patients. V lost 1 base to trimming and J lost 8 bases, with 11 bases between them. Germline values: CDR1 SGHTA, CDR2 FQGNSA. This CDR3 has 13 amino acids. TCRdb's table, derived via immunoSEQ multiplex PCR, lists solely in-frame clones and lacks some. The sample records some 71,000 clones, approximately 89% being singletons. The receptor was isolated from a man aged 55 to 69 with colorectal cancer. The sample was PBMCs. This sequence joins TRBV7-2 and TRBJ1-2; D is uncertain. CDR3 sequence (DNA): TGTGCCAGCAGCTTAGGACGCCGGGAGGGCTACACCTTC. Its protein is CASSLGRREGYTF.